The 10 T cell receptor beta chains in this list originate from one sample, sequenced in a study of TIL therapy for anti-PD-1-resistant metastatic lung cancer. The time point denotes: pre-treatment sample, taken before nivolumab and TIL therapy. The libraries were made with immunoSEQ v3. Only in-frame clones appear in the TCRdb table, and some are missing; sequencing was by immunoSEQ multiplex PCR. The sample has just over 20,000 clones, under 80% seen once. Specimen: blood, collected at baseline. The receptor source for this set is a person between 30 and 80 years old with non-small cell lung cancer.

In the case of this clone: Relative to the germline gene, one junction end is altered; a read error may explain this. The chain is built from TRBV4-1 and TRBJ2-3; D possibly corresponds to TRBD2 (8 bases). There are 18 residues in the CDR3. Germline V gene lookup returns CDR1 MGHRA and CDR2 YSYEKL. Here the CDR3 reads CVSSQVAGPGQSTDTQYF. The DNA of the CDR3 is TGCGTCAGCAGCCAAGTAGCGGGGCCGGGACAGAGCACAGATACGCAGTATTTT.

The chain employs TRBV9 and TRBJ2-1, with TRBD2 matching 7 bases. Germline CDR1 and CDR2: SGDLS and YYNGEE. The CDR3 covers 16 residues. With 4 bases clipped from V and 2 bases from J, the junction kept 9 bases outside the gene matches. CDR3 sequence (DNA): TGTGCCAGCAGCCCCCGGACTAGTTGGCCCTACAATGAGCAGTTCTTC. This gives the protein CASSPRTSWPYNEQFF.

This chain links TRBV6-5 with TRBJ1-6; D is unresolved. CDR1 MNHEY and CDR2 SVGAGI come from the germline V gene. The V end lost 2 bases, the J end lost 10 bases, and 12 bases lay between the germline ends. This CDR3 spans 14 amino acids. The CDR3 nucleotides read TGTGCCAGCAGTTACGAGGGAGAGTGGTCACCCCTCCACTTT. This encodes CASSYEGEWSPLHF.

The CDR3 DNA follows: TGTGCCAGCAACAGGGGTCTCGGTCAGCCCCAGCATTTT. It is translated as CASNRGLGQPQHF. The chain combines TRBV7-2 with TRBJ1-5; 7 bases are shared with TRBD1. The CDR3 extends over 13 amino acids. Germline CDR1 and CDR2: SGHTA and FQGNSA. V dropped 7 bases and J dropped 6; count of bases not matched to a gene: 6.

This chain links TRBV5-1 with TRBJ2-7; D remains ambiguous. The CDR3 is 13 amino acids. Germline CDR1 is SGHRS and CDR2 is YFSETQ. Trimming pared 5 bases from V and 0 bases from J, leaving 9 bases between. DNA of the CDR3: TGCGCCAGCAGACTGGGGTACTCCTACGAGCAGTACTTC. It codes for CASRLGYSYEQYF.

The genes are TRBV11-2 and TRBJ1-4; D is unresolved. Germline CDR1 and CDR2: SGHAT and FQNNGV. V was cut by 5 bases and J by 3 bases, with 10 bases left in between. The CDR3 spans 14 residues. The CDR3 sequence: CASSPEPANEKLFF. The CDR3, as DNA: TGTGCCAGCAGCCCGGAACCTGCTAATGAAAAACTGTTTTTT.

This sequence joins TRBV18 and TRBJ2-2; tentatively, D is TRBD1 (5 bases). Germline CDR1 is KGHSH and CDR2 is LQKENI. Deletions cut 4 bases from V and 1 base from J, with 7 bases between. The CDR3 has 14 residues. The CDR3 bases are TGTGCCAGCTCACAGACAGAGAACACCGGGGAGCTGTTTTTT. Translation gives CASSQTENTGELFF. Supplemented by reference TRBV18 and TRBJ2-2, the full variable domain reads NAGVMQNPRHLVRRRGQEARLRCSPMKGHSHVYWYRQLPEEGLKFMVYLQKENIIDESGMPKERFSAEFPKEGPSILRIQQVVRGDSAAYFCASSQTENTGELFFGEGSRLTVL.

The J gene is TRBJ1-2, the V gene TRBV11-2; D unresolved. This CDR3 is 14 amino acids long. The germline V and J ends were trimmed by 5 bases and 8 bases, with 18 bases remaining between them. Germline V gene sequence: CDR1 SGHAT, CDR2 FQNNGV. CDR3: CASSPPLRAEGYTF. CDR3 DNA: TGTGCCAGCAGCCCCCCCTTACGGGCGGAAGGCTACACCTTC.

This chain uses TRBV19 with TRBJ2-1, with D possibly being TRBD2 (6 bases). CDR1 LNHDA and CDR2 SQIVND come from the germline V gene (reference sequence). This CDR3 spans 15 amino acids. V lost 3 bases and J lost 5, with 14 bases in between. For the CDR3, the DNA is TGTGCCAGTAGTATGGGGGGTGCGTGGAACAATGAGCAGTTCTTC. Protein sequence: CASSMGGAWNNEQFF.

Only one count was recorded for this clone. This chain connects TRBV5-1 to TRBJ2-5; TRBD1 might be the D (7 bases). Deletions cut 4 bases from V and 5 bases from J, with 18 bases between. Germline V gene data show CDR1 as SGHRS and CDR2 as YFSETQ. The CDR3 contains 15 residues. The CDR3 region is CASSRNLATGETQYF. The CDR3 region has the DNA TGCGCCAGCAGCCGAAACCTAGCGACAGGGGAGACCCAGTACTTC.